This T cell receptor (beta chain) is drawn from a study of cytomegalovirus exposure and HLA in healthy donors. Study results and caveats: Cytomegalovirus-associated status was assigned to fewer than 200 TCR beta chains. Later analysis showed most CMV-associated TCR beta chains appearing HLA-restricted. Later analysis indicated greater clonal expansion among HLA-associated TCR beta chains than among equally common other chains.

Both 60 Vbeta primers and 13 Jbeta primers went into the PCR. Sequencing used immunoSEQ multiplex PCR; TCRdb keeps in-frame clones, though not all of them. The table has some 160,000 clones, roughly 80% seen once. About this clone itself: Its cognate antigen is unknown.

With V trimmed by 7 bases and J by 7 bases, 5 bases remained unmatched. The CDR3 covers 15 residues. Germline-derived CDR1 and CDR2 are SNHLY and FYNNEI. The receptor comes from a male donor in good health and CMV-seronegative. This sequence joins TRBV2 and TRBJ1-6, with 12 positions matching TRBD1. The material sequenced was PBMCs. CDR3 loop: CASTPGQGANSPLHF. The DNA for the CDR3 is TGTGCCAGCACCCCGGGACAGGGGGCGAATTCACCCCTCCACTTT.